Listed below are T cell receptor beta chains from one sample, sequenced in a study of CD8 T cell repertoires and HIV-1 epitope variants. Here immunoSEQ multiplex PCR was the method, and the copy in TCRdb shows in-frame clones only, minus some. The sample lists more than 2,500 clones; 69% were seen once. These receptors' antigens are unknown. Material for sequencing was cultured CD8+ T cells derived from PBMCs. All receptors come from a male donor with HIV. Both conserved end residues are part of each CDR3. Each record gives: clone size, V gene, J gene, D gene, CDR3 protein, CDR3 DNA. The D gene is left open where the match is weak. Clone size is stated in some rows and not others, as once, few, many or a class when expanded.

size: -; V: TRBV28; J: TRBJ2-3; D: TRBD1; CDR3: CASSLFAGGELADTQYF; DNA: TGTGCCAGCAGTTTATTTGCAGGGGGCGAGCTTGCAGATACGCAGTATTTT
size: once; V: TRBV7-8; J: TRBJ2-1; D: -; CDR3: CASSLEAVEYSNEQFF; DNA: TGTGCCAGCAGCTTAGAGGCGGTAGAATATAGCAATGAGCAGTTCTTC
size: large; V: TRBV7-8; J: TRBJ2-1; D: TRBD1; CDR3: CASSLAGQGSYNEQFF; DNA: TGTGCCAGCAGCTTAGCGGGACAGGGCTCCTACAATGAGCAGTTCTTC
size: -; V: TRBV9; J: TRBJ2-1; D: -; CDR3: CASSVGGAAGPGDEQFF; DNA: TGTGCCAGCAGCGTAGGGGGAGCCGCGGGCCCTGGAGATGAGCAGTTCTTC
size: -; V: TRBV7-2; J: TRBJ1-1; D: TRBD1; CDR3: CASSLAGGTGSEAFF; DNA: TGTGCCAGCAGCTTAGCTGGGGGGACAGGGTCTGAAGCTTTCTTT
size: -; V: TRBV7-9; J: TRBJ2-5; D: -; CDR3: CASSLDRYQETQYF; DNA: TGTGCCAGCAGCTTAGATCGTTACCAAGAGACCCAGTACTTC
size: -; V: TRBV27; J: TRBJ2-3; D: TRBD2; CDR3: CASSPSGGGTDTQYF; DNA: TGTGCCAGCAGTCCCTCCGGCGGGGGGACAGATACGCAGTATTTT
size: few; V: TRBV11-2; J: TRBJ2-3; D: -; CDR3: CASSLGPPGADTQYF; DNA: TGTGCCAGCAGCTTAGGCCCGCCAGGGGCTGATACGCAGTATTTT
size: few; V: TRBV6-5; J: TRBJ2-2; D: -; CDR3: CASSYSAGNTGELFF; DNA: TGTGCCAGCAGTTACTCTGCAGGAAACACCGGGGAGCTGTTTTTT
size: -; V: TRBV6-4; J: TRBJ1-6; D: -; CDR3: CASSDGDNSPLHF; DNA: TGTGCCAGCAGTGACGGAGATAATTCACCCCTCCACTTT
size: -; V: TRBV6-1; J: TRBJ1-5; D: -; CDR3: CASSDMGLYNNQPQHF; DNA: TGTGCCAGCAGTGATATGGGGTTGTATAACAATCAGCCCCAGCATTTT
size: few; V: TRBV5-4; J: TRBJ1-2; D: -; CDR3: CASSFGQRDYTF; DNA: TGTGCCAGCAGCTTTGGACAGAGGGACTACACCTTC
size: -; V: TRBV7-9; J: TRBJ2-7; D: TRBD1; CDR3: CASSLAGDSYEQYF; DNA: TGTGCCAGCAGCTTAGCGGGGGACAGCTACGAGCAGTACTTC
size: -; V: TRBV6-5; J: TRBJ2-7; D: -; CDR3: CASSFSRGSYEQYF; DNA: TGTGCCAGCAGTTTCTCAAGGGGATCCTACGAGCAGTACTTC
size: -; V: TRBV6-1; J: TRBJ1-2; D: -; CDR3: CASSEEGLGGYTF; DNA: TGTGCCAGCAGTGAAGAAGGACTGGGTGGCTACACCTTC
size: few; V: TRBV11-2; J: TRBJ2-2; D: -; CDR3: CASSLSEYGTGELFF; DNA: TGTGCCAGCAGCTTATCCGAGTATGGGACCGGGGAGCTGTTTTTT
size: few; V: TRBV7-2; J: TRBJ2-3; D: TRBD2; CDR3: CASSLGLAGGPTDTQYF; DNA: TGTGCCAGCAGCTTGGGACTAGCGGGAGGGCCCACAGATACGCAGTATTTT
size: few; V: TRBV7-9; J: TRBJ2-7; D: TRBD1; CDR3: CASSLAGLGQGAYEQYF; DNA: TGTGCCAGCAGCTTAGCAGGACTAGGACAGGGGGCTTATGAGCAGTACTTC
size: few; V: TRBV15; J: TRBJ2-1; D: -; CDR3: CATSRDRTESFYNEQFF; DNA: TGTGCCACCAGCAGAGATCGGACAGAGTCCTTTTACAATGAGCAGTTCTTC
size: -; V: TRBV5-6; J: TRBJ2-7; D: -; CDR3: CASSSDRSYEQYF; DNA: TGTGCCAGCAGCAGCGACAGGAGTTACGAGCAGTACTTC
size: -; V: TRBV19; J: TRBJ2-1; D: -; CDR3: CASSIGSGAYNEQFF; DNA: TGTGCCAGTAGTATTGGGAGCGGAGCTTACAATGAGCAGTTCTTC
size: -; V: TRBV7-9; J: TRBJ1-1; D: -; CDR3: CASSLVNTEAFF; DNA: TGTGCCAGCAGCTTAGTCAACACAGAAGCTTTCTTT
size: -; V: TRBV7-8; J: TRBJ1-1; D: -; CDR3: CASSPGLGGVGEAFF; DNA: TGTGCCAGCAGCCCCGGCCTCGGTGGAGTAGGTGAAGCTTTCTTT
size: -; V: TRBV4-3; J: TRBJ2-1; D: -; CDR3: CASSQVNRVNNEQFF; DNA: TGCGCCAGCAGCCAAGTTAACAGGGTAAACAATGAGCAGTTCTTC
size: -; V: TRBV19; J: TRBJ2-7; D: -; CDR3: CASLGRRGDEQYF; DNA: TGTGCCAGCTTGGGACGCCGCGGGGACGAGCAGTACTTC
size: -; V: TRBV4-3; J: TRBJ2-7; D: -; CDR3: CASSQYQTAGDEQYF; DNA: TGCGCCAGCAGCCAATACCAGACAGCCGGGGACGAGCAGTACTTC
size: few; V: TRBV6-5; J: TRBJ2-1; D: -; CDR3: CASSYGRYNEQFF; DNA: TGTGCCAGCAGCTATGGCCGCTACAATGAGCAGTTCTTC
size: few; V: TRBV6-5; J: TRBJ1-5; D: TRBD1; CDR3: CASRSGQGKQPQHF; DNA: TGTGCCAGCAGATCCGGACAGGGAAAACAGCCCCAGCATTTT
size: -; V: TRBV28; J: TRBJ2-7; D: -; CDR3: CASSFVSGTDEQYF; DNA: TGTGCCAGCAGTTTCGTATCAGGGACCGACGAGCAGTACTTC
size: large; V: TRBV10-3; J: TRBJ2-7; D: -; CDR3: CATLGDSTYEQYF; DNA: TGTGCCACCCTAGGGGACTCTACTTACGAGCAGTACTTC
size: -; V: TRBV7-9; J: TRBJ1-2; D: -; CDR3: CASSYPTTGTYGYTF; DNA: TGTGCCAGCAGCTACCCAACGACGGGGACTTATGGCTACACCTTC
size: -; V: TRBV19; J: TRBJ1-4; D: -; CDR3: CASSMGPGTPGKLFF; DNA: TGTGCCAGTAGTATGGGCCCCGGGACACCCGGAAAACTGTTTTTT
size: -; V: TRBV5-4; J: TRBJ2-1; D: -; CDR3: CASSRVRQGYNEQFF; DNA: TGTGCCAGCAGCCGCGTGCGGCAGGGTTACAATGAGCAGTTCTTC
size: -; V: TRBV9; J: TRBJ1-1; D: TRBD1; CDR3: CASSVGTGEGTEAFF; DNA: TGTGCCAGCAGCGTAGGGACAGGGGAAGGCACTGAAGCTTTCTTT
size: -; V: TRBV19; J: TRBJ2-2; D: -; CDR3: CATTVGGPGELFF; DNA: TGTGCCACAACCGTGGGGGGCCCCGGGGAGCTGTTTTTT
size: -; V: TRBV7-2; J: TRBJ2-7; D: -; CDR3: CASSLGTLSSYEQYF; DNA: TGTGCCAGCAGCTTAGGGACATTGAGCTCCTACGAGCAGTACTTC
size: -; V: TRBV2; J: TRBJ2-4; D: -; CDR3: CASSVMGTAKNIQYF; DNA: TGTGCCAGCAGTGTTATGGGGACAGCCAAAAACATTCAGTACTTC
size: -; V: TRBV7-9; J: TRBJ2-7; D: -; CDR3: CASSLESKPEQYF; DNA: TGTGCCAGCAGCTTAGAGTCTAAGCCCGAGCAGTACTTC
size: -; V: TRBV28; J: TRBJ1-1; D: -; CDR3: CASRTLYGRLNTEAFF; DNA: TGTGCCAGCAGGACTTTATATGGCAGGCTGAACACTGAAGCTTTCTTT
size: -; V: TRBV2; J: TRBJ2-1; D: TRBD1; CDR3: CASSSIGQGATYNEQFF; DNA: TGTGCCAGCAGCTCCATCGGGCAGGGGGCCACCTACAATGAGCAGTTCTTC
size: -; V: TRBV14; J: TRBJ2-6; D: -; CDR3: CASSQEGFRGAGANVLTF; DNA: TGTGCCAGCAGCCAAGAAGGGTTTAGGGGCGCTGGGGCCAACGTCCTGACTTTC
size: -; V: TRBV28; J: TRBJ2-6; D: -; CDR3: CASRGPSGANVLTF; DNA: TGTGCCAGCAGGGGACCCTCTGGGGCCAACGTCCTGACTTTC
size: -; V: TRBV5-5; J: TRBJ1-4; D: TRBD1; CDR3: CASSLNRGGEKLFF; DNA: TGTGCCAGCAGCCTGAACAGGGGAGGCGAAAAACTGTTTTTT
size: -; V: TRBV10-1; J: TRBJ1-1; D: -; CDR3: CASSEGSLNTEAFF; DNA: TGCGCCAGCAGTGAGGGCAGTCTGAACACTGAAGCTTTCTTT
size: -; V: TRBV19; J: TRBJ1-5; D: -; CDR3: CARHRVGSNQPQHF; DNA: TGTGCCAGACACAGGGTGGGAAGCAATCAGCCCCAGCATTTT
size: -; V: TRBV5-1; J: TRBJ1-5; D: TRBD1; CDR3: CASSLQPRDRGGQPQHF; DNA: TGCGCCAGCAGCCTGCAGCCGAGGGACAGGGGCGGACAGCCCCAGCATTTT
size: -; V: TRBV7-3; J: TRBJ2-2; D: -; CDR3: CASSRRNTGELFF; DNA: TGTGCCAGCAGCAGACGGAACACCGGGGAGCTGTTTTTT
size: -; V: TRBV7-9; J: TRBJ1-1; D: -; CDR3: CASSPGQNTEAFF; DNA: TGTGCCAGCAGCCCTGGCCAGAACACTGAAGCTTTCTTT
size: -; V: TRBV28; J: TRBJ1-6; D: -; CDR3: CATRRLNSPLHF; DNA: TGTGCCACCCGCAGGTTGAATTCACCCCTCCACTTT
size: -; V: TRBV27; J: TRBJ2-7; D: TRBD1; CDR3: CASSTETGVPEQYF; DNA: TGTGCCAGCAGTACCGAAACAGGGGTACCCGAGCAGTACTTC
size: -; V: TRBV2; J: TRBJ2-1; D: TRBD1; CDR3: CASRLTGDYNEQFF; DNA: TGTGCCAGCAGACTAACAGGGGACTACAATGAGCAGTTCTTC
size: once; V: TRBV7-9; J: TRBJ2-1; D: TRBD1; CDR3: CASSPLGDRGEQFF; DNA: TGTGCCAGCAGCCCGCTGGGGGACAGGGGTGAGCAGTTCTTC
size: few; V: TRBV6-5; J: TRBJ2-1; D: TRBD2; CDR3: CASSYSTTSGGNEQFF; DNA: TGTGCCAGCAGTTACTCGACGACTAGCGGGGGTAATGAGCAGTTCTTC
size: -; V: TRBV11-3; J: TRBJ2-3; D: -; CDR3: CASSLPDADTQYF; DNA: TGTGCCAGCAGCTTACCAGACGCAGATACGCAGTATTTT
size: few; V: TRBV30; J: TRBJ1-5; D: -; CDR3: CAWSVGASGNQPQHF; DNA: TGTGCCTGGAGTGTAGGGGCATCGGGCAATCAGCCCCAGCATTTT
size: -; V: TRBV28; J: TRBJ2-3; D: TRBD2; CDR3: CASSLGGVFADTQYF; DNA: TGTGCCAGCAGTTTGGGGGGGGTATTTGCAGATACGCAGTATTTT